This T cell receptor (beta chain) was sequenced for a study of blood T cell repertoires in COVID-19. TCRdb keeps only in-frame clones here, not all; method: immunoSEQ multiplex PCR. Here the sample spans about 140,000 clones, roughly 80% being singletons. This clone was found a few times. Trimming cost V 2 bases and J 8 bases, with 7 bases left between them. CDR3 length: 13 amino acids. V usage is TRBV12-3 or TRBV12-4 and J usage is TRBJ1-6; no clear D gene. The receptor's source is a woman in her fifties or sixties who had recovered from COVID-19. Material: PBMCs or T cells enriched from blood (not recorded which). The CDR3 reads CASSLQQHSPLHF. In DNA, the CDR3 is TGTGCCAGCAGTTTACAACAGCATTCACCCCTCCACTTT.